The 13 T cell receptor beta chains reported below all come from one sample, sequenced in a study of siplizumab effects on memory and regulatory T cells. This table comes from immunoSEQ multiplex PCR, and its TCRdb copy is limited to in-frame clones, with some not included. The table lists 100,000 to 120,000 clones, roughly 90% of them singletons, with around 1.3% in the top ten. The source material was CD4+ T cells sorted from blood. All receptors derive from a human donor in good health.

The CDR3 loop is CASSQGTGSSYEQYF. CDR3 bases: TGCGCCAGCAGCCAAGGGACAGGATCCTCCTACGAGCAGTACTTC. The V and J genes are TRBV4-1 and TRBJ2-7; the match to TRBD1 covers 7 bases. From germline, CDR1 is MGHRA and CDR2 YSYEKL. The V segment lost 1 base and the J segment 0 bases; nucleotides outside the gene matches: 3. This CDR3 has 15 residues.

CDR3 loop: CASSSPPQRVEAFF. The CDR3, as DNA: TGTGCCAGCAGTTCCCCCCCCCAGCGGGTAGAAGCTTTCTTT. This rearrangement joins TRBV6-6 to TRBJ1-1; D unclear. CDR1 is MNHNY, CDR2 SVGAGI, per germline (reference sequence). The CDR3 is made up of 14 amino acids. V was shortened by 4 bases and J by 8 bases, with 17 bases between the two germline ends.

The genes are TRBV7-9 and TRBJ1-1; D unresolved. Trimming left V 0 bases short and J 1 base short, with 6 bases between. This CDR3 spans 14 amino acids. The germline gives CDR1 SEHNR, CDR2 FQNEAQ (reference sequence). Here the CDR3 DNA reads TGTGCCAGCAGCTTAGCGAACGCGAACACTGAAGCTTTCTTT. Protein: CASSLANANTEAFF.

The rearrangement links TRBV11-1 to TRBJ1-5, with D possibly TRBD1 on 6 matching bases. The CDR3 runs to 12 residues. Germline V CDR1 and CDR2: SGHAT, FQDESV (reference sequence). V lost 2 bases, J lost 13 bases, and 12 bases lay in between. The CDR3 bases are TGTGCCAGCAGCTTAAGAGGGGGGAAACAGCATTTT. Encoded protein: CASSLRGGKQHF.

The CDR3 spells CASSSTGDEEKLFF. CDR3 sequence (DNA): TGTGCCAGCAGTTCAACAGGGGATGAGGAAAAACTGTTTTTT. The V and J genes are TRBV6-6 and TRBJ1-4; 7 positions match TRBD1. The CDR3 spans 14 residues. The V segment lost 4 bases and the J segment 8 bases; nucleotides outside the gene matches: 7. Germline V CDR1 and CDR2: MNHNY, SVGAGI (reference sequence).

The V call is TRBV11-2, the J call TRBJ2-1; D not certain. V was cut by 5 bases and J by 3 bases, with 5 bases left in between. CDR1 and CDR2 from the germline V gene are SGHAT and FQNNGV. The CDR3 is 12 residues long. CDR3 in amino acids: CASSPNYNEQFF. CDR3 coding DNA: TGTGCCAGCAGCCCGAACTACAATGAGCAGTTCTTC.

This chain connects TRBV7-2 to TRBJ2-1; weak D call: TRBD1 (6 bases). This CDR3 has 15 residues. The germline V gene has CDR1 SGHTA and CDR2 FQGNSA. The V end was cut by 5 bases, the J end by 2 bases, with 13 bases between. Written as DNA, the CDR3 is TGTGCCAGCAGCATTCAGGGGCACCCCTACAATGAGCAGTTCTTC. Translated, it gives CASSIQGHPYNEQFF.

This chain joins TRBV5-1 and TRBJ2-7, with D tentatively TRBD1 or TRBD2 (5 bases each). V was shortened by 4 bases and J by 6 bases, with 20 bases between the two germline ends. This CDR3 is 15 amino acids long. CDR1 SGHRS and CDR2 YFSETQ come from the germline V gene. For the CDR3, the DNA is TGCGCCAGCAGCGAAGATCGGGGCCTTAGGGGCGAGCAGTACTTC. This gives the protein CASSEDRGLRGEQYF.

The chain couples TRBV10-1 to TRBJ2-2; D remains unclear. This CDR3 is 13 amino acids long. V lost 7 bases, J lost 7 bases, and 13 bases lay in between. CDR1 is WNHNN and CDR2 is SYGVQD in the germline V gene (reference sequence). The CDR3 coding sequence is TGCGCCAGCACCAATGTAAGGAACGGGGAGCTGTTTTTT. It codes for CASTNVRNGELFF.

The CDR3, as DNA: TGTGCCACCAAACAAGAGACCCAGTACTTC. Translation gives CATKQETQYF. The chain is built from TRBV2 and TRBJ2-5; no reliable D call. Germline CDR1 SNHLY, CDR2 FYNNEI. The CDR3 contains 10 residues. Trimming stripped 10 bases from V and 2 bases from J, with 5 bases between.

The chain couples TRBV7-9 to TRBJ1-1; 10 bases map to TRBD1. Germline CDR1 reads SEHNR; CDR2 reads FQNEAQ (reference sequence). The junction had 6 bases not matched to a gene; V was cut back by 3 bases and J by 5 bases. This CDR3 is built from 15 residues. The CDR3 DNA reads TGTGCCAGCAGCTTCCCCGGGACAGGGGTAACTGAAGCTTTCTTT. Translated: CASSFPGTGVTEAFF.

This clone was found once. The chain uses TRBV6-6 and TRBJ1-2, with D maybe TRBD1 (6 bases). The CDR3 contains 15 residues. The germline V and J ends were trimmed by 5 bases and 0 bases, with 13 bases remaining between them. Germline V CDR1 and CDR2: MNHNY, SVGAGI (reference sequence). The CDR3 nucleotides are TGTGCCAGCAGTGTGAGGGAGGGGGCTAACTATGGCTACACCTTC. Protein sequence: CASSVREGANYGYTF.

V is TRBV10-2 and J is TRBJ2-7; weak D call: TRBD1 (5 bases). CDR1 is WSHSY and CDR2 is SAAADI in the germline V gene. Trimming removed 7 bases at V and 3 bases at J, with 13 bases between. CDR3 length equals 13 residues. The CDR3 sequence: CASKYGQGYEQYF. The CDR3 region has the DNA TGCGCCAGCAAATATGGTCAGGGCTACGAGCAGTACTTC.